The 10 T cell receptor beta chains in this list originate from one sample, sequenced in a study of T cell responses to AZD1222 COVID-19 vaccine. The protocol was immunoSEQ multiplex PCR, while the TCRdb copy is restricted to in-frame clones and leaves out a portion. The repertoire holds about 120,000 clones, with about 90% as singletons. Here the sequenced sample was peripheral blood, taken on day 0 of AZD1222 vaccination. The receptor set was obtained from an adult in good health.

V is TRBV13 and J is TRBJ1-3; tentatively, D is TRBD1 (6 bases). Germline V lookup: CDR1 PRHDT, CDR2 FYEKMQ (reference sequence). The CDR3 is 17 residues long. Trimming removed 1 base from V and 1 base from J, with 14 bases in between. The CDR3 nucleotides are TGTGCCAGCAGCTTAGAGGGGGTTGGAGGTTCTGGAAACACCATATATTTT. This codes for CASSLEGVGGSGNTIYF.

V gene TRBV5-1 combines with J gene TRBJ2-3; D may be TRBD1 (6 bases). The CDR3 covers 13 residues. From germline, CDR1 is SGHRS and CDR2 YFSETQ. V was clipped by 6 bases and J by 4 bases, with 12 bases between them. Here the CDR3 DNA reads TGCGCCAGCAACAGGGACCTCCCAGATACGCAGTATTTT. It codes for CASNRDLPDTQYF.

The chain uses TRBV9 and TRBJ1-3; TRBD1 might be the D (5 bases). Germline values: CDR1 SGDLS, CDR2 YYNGEE. V was clipped by 2 bases and J by 2 bases, with 14 bases between them. There are 16 residues in the CDR3. CDR3 amino acids: CASSVASGSTGNTIYF. DNA of the CDR3: TGTGCCAGCAGCGTCGCCTCAGGGAGTACTGGAAACACCATATATTTT.

The chain links TRBV5-1 to TRBJ1-3; perhaps TRBD1 as D (5 bases). The germline V gene has CDR1 SGHRS and CDR2 YFSETQ. The CDR3 is made up of 15 amino acids. V lost 4 bases and J lost 0, with 11 bases in between. This CDR3 reads CASSKGPDSGNTIYF. The CDR3 region has the DNA TGCGCCAGCAGCAAGGGACCGGACTCTGGAAACACCATATATTTT.

The gene calls are TRBV5-4 and TRBJ2-3; weak D call: TRBD1 (6 bases). CDR1 and CDR2 from the germline V gene are SGHNT and YYREEE (reference sequence). CDR3 length equals 17 residues. V lost 4 bases, J lost 0 bases, and 18 bases lay in between. The CDR3 loop is CASSPYLTGRSTDTQYF. In DNA, the CDR3 is TGTGCCAGCAGCCCCTACCTTACAGGGCGAAGCACAGATACGCAGTATTTT. Full variable domain (remainder filled in from reference TRBV5-4 and TRBJ2-3): ETGVTQSPTHLIKTRGQQVTLRCSSQSGHNTVSWYQQALGQGPQFIFQYYREEENGRGNFPPRFSGLQFPNYSSELNVNALELDDSALYLCASSPYLTGRSTDTQYFGPGTRLTVL.

This clone was seen a few times. The chain uses TRBV28 and TRBJ2-6; D not certain. Per the germline V gene, CDR1 is MDHEN and CDR2 is SYDVKM. This CDR3 is 15 amino acids long. The V gene lost 5 bases and the J gene lost 5 bases, with 13 bases spanning the gap. The CDR3 loop is CASSEGRHRANVLTF. The CDR3 DNA reads as TGTGCCAGCAGTGAAGGCCGTCATAGGGCCAACGTCCTGACTTTC.

J is TRBJ1-5 and V is TRBV6-5; 8 bases align to TRBD1. Germline V gene sequence: CDR1 MNHEY, CDR2 SVGAGI. CDR3 length equals 15 residues. The junction had 4 bases not matched to a gene; V was cut back by 5 bases and J by 1 base. CDR3 coding DNA: TGTGCCAGCAGTACAGGGGGATCGAGCAATCAGCCCCAGCATTTT. Its protein is CASSTGGSSNQPQHF.

This clone was found a few times. V usage is TRBV18 and J usage is TRBJ2-3, with TRBD2 identical over 15 bases. The CDR3 loop spans 16 amino acids. J was trimmed by 5 bases and V by 3 bases; bases with no gene match: 3. Germline loops: CDR1 KGHSH, CDR2 LQKENI. The CDR3 is CASSPLGLAGGDTQYF. In DNA form, the CDR3 reads TGTGCCAGCTCACCCCTGGGACTAGCGGGGGGAGATACGCAGTATTTT.

The chain is built from TRBV7-2 and TRBJ2-5, with D unresolved. The ends were cut back, 0 bases at V and 4 bases at J, with 6 bases in the middle. This CDR3 spans 13 amino acids. CDR1 and CDR2 (germline): SGHTA, FQGNSA. The CDR3 nucleotides are TGTGCCAGCAGCTTAGCGTTTGGAGAGACCCAGTACTTC. It specifies CASSLAFGETQYF.

The gene calls are TRBV11-3 and TRBJ2-1; 11 bases line up with TRBD2. Germline values: CDR1 SGHNT, CDR2 YENEEA. CDR3 length: 15 amino acids. V trimming: 2 bases; J trimming: 7 bases; junction bases outside the gene matches: 4. CDR3 sequence reads: CASSLIPSGRNEQFF. DNA of the CDR3: TGTGCCAGCAGCTTAATCCCTAGCGGGAGGAATGAGCAGTTCTTC.